The table lists the clone carrying this T cell receptor beta chain with a count of one. Its antigen is currently unknown. TCRdb itself ran the 5' RACE reads through MiXCR, one entry per CDR3 protein. Of over 500,000 distinct CDR3 sequences in the sample, about 20% were seen once. The sample belongs to a study of identical twins. Findings and limits, study-wide: Weaker excess twin sharing was observed in beta out-of-frame sequences.

The CDR3 contains 14 residues. V was trimmed by 0 bases and J by 1 base, leaving 7 bases between them. Per germline, CDR1 SGHRS and CDR2 YFSETQ. The sample also formed part of further work on T cells expressing NK-cell markers. From that second work: Roughly 6 donors had dominant NKG2C+ clonotypes that comprised about 1.0-7.0% of their CD8+ T cells. Uncertainty persisted over the HCMV specificity of expanded NKG2C+ T cell clones.

The V gene is TRBV5-1, the J gene TRBJ1-1; D gene uncertain. This receptor was identified in a young woman in good health. Material: CD4+ T cells sorted from blood. CDR3 sequence (DNA): TGCGCCAGCAGCTTGGTGGCAGCGAACACTGAAGCTTTCTTT. Translating it yields CASSLVAANTEAFF. Complete variable domain (other parts from reference TRBV5-1 and TRBJ1-1): KAGVTQTPRYLIKTRGQQVTLSCSPISGHRSVSWYQQTPGQGLQFLFEYFSETQRNKGNFPGRFSGRQFSNSRSEMNVSTLELGDSALYLCASSLVAANTEAFFGQGTRLTVV.